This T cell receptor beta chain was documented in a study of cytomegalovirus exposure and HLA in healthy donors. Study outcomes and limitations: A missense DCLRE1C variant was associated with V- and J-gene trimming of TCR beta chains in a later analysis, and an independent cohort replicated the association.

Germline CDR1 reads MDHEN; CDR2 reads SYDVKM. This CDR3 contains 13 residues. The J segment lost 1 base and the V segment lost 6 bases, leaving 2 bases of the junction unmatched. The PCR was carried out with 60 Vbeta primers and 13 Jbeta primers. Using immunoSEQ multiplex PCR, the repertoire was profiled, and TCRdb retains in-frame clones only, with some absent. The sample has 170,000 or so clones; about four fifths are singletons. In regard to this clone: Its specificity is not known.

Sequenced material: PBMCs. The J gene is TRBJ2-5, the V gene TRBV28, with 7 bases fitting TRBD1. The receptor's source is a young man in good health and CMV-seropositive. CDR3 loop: CASRPGGQETQYF. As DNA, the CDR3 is TGTGCCAGCAGACCAGGGGGCCAAGAGACCCAGTACTTC.